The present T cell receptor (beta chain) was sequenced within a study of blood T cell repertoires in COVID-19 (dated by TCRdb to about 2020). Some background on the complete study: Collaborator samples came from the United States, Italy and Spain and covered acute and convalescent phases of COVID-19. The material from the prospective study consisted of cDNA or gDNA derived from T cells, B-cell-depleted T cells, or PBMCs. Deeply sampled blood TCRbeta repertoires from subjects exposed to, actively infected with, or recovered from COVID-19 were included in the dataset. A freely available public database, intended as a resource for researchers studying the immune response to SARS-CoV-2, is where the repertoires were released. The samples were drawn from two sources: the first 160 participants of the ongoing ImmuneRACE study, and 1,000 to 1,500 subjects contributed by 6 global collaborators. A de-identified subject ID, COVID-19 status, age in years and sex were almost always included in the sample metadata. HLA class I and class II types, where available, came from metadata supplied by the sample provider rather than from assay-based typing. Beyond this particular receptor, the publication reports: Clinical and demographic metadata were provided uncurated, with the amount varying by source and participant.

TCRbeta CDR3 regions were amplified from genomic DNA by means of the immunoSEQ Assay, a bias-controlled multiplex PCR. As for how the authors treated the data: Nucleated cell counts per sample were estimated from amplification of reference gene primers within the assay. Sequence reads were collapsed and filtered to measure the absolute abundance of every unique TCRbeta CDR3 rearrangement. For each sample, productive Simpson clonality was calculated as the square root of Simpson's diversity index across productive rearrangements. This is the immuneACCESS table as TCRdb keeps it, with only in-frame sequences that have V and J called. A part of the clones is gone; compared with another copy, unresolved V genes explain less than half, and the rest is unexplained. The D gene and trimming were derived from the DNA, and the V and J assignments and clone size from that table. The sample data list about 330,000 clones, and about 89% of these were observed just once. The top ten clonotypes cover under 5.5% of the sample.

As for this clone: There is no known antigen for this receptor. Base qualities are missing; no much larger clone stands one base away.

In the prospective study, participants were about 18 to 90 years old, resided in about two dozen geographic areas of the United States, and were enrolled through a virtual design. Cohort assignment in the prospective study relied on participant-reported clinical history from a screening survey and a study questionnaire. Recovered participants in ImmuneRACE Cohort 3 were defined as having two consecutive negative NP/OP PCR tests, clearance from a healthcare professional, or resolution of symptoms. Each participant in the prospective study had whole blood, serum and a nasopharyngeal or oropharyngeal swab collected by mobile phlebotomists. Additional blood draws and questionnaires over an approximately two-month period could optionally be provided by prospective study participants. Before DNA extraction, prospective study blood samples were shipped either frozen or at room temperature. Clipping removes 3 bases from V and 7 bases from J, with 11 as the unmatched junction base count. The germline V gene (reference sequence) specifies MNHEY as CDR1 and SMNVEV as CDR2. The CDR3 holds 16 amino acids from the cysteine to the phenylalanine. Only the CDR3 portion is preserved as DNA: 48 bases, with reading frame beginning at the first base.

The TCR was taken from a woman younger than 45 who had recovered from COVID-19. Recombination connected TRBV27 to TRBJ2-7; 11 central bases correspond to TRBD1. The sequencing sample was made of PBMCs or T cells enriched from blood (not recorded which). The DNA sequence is TGTGCCAGCAGTTTCCGAAGGACAGGGGGCATGGGGGAGCAGTACTTC. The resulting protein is CASSFRRTGGMGEQYF.